A single sample is the source of the 2 T cell receptor beta chains below, sequenced in a study of blood T cell dynamics during melanoma immunotherapy. Noted time point: week 3, after first cycle of checkpoint inhibitor. Produced via immunoSEQ multiplex PCR; TCRdb's table is partial and in-frame only. Of 8,000 to 9,000 clones in the sample, around 90% were seen once. The source was blood, collected from a patient treated with checkpoint blockade. These receptors all come from a human donor with melanoma.

The V call is TRBV4-1, the J call TRBJ2-3; 9 nucleotides match TRBD2. The V gene end was trimmed by 3 bases and the J gene end by 5 bases; junction bases not matched to a gene: 9. The CDR3 totals 16 residues. CDR1 and CDR2 from the germline V gene are MGHRA and YSYEKL. The CDR3: CASSQGGTSWIDTQYF. In nucleotides, the CDR3 is TGCGCCAGCAGCCAGGGAGGGACTAGCTGGATAGATACGCAGTATTTT.

The V and J genes are TRBV11-2 and TRBJ1-6; D unclear. Trimming removed 3 bases at V and 7 bases at J, with 10 bases between. Per germline, CDR1 SGHAT and CDR2 FQNNGV. This CDR3 comprises 14 residues. CDR3 in DNA: TGTGCCAGCAGCTTGGCTGGAGCCAATTCACCCCTCCACTTT. This sequence encodes CASSLAGANSPLHF.